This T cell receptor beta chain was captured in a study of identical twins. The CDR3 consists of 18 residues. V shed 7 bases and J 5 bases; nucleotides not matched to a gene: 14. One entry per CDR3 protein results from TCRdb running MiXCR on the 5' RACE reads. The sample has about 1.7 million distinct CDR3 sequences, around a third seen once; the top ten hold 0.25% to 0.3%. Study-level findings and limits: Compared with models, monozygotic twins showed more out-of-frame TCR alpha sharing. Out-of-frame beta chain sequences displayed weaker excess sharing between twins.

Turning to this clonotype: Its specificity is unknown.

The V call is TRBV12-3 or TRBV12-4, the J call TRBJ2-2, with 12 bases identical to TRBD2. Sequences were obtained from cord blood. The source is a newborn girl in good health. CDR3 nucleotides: TGTGCCAGCACCTCCGCACCCGGGACTAGCGGGCGAACCGGGGAGCTGTTTTTT. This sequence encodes CASTSAPGTSGRTGELFF.